This T cell receptor beta chain was identified during a study of blood T cell repertoires in COVID-19. Study-wide background: Acute-phase and convalescent COVID-19 samples originated in the United States, Italy and Spain. The analysed material was cDNA or gDNA that came from T cells, B-cell-depleted T cells, or PBMCs.

In the source study's methods: Amplified reference gene primers provided the basis for estimating nucleated cell counts. The protocol was immunoSEQ multiplex PCR, while the TCRdb copy is restricted to in-frame clones and leaves out a portion. That table is the source of V, J and clone size, and D and trimming were worked out from the DNA. This table has over 90,000 clones, just over 85% appearing once. The clonotype comes from a woman aged 55-69 years in a cohort sampled during active or convalescent COVID-19. Sequences were obtained from peripheral blood.

The CDR3 region is CASAGQGLPEAFF. As DNA, the CDR3 is TGTGCCAGTGCGGGACAGGGGCTTCCTGAAGCTTTCTTT. The chain is built from TRBV19 and TRBJ1-1; 10 bases are a match to TRBD1. V dropped 8 bases and J dropped 6; count of bases not matched to a gene: 6. The V gene's germline CDR1 is LNHDA and CDR2 SQIVND (reference sequence). The CDR3 is 13 residues long.